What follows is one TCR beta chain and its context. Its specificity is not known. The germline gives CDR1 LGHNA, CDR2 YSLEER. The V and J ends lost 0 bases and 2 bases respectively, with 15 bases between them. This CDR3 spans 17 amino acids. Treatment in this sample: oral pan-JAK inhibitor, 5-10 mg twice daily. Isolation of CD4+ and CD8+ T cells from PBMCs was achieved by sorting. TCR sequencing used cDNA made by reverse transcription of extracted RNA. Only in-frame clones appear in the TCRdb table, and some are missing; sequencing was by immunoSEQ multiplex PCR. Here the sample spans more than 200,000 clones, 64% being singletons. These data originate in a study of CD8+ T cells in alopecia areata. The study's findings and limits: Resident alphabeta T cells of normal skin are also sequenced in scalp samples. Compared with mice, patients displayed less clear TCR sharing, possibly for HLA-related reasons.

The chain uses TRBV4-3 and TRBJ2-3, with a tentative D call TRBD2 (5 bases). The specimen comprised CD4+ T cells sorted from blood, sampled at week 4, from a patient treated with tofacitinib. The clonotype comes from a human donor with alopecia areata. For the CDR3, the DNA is TGCGCCAGCAGCCAAGATCGGGGTAATCCTCCCACAGATACGCAGTATTTT. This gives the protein CASSQDRGNPPTDTQYF.